This T cell receptor beta chain appears in the sequencing data of a study of shared clonotypes between healthy human individuals. About this clone itself: The antigen remains unidentified.

This table comes from immunoSEQ multiplex PCR, and its TCRdb copy is limited to in-frame clones, with some not included. This sample has roughly 1,500,000 clones, with 95% to 99% found just once. Findings and limits, study-wide: Of the naive CD4 clonotypes, roughly 5.2% were shared across a handful of donors.

Subsets obtained from CD4+ cells comprised CD45RA+ naive and CD45RA-negative memory cells. Trimming removed 0 bases from V and 7 bases from J, with 22 bases in between. Germline V gene data show CDR1 as SGDLS and CDR2 as YYNGEE. This CDR3 spans 17 amino acids. Sequenced material: naive CD4+ T cells sorted from blood. The sample's subset: CD45RA+ positively selected. The chain combines TRBV9 with TRBJ2-5; TRBD2 might be the D (7 bases). The clonotype originates from a man in his thirties or forties in good health. In nucleotides, the CDR3 is TGTGCCAGCAGCGTAGGCCCTGGCCGGGGGGCCTCGGGGACCCAGTACTTC. This codes for CASSVGPGRGASGTQYF.